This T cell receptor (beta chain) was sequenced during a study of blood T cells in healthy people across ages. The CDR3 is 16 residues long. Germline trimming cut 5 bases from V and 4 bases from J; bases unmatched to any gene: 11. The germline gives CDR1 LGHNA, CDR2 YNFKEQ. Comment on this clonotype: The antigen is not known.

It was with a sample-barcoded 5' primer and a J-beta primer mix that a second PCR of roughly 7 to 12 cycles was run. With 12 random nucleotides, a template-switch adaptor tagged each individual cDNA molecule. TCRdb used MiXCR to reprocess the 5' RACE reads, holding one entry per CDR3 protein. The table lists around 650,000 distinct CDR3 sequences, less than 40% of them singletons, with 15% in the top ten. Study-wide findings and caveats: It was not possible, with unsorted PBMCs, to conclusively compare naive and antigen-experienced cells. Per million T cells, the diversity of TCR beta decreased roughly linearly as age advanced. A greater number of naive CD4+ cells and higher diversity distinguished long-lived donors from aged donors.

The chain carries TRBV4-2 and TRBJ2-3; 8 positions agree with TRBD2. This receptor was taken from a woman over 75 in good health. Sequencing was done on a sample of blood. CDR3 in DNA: TGTGCCAGCAGCTCAAGGGAGCGGGGGTCGGCAGATACGCAGTATTTT. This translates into CASSSRERGSADTQYF.